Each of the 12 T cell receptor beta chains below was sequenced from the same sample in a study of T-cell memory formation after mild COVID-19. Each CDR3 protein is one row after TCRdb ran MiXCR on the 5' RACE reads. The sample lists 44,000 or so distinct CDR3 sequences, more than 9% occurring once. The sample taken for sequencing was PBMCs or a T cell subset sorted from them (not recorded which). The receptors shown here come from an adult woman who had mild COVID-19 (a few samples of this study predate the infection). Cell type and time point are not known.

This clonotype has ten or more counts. In nucleotides, the CDR3 is TGTGCCAGCAGTTTGGGGGCACAGGGAGGAGGGTACGAGCAGTACTTC. Translated, it gives CASSLGAQGGGYEQYF. This sequence joins TRBV12-3 or TRBV12-4 and TRBJ2-7; D assignment may be TRBD1 or TRBD2 (6 bases each). This CDR3 has 16 residues. V lost 3 bases and J 4 bases, leaving 19 bases between the germline ends.

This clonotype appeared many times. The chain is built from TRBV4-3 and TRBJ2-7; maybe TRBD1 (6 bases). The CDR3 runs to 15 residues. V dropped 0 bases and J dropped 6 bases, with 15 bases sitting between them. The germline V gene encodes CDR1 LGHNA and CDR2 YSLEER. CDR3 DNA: TGCGCCAGCAGCCAAGATTGGGCCCGAGGGGGCGAGCAGTACTTC. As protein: CASSQDWARGGEQYF.

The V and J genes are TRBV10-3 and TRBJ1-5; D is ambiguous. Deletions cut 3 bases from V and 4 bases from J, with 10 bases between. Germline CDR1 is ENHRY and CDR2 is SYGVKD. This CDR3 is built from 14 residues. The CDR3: CAISEGAGNQPQHF. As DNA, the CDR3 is TGTGCCATCAGTGAAGGCGCGGGGAATCAGCCCCAGCATTTT.

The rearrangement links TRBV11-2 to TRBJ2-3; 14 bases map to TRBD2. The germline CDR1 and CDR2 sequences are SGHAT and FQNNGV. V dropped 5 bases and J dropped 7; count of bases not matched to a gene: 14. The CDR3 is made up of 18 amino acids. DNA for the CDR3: TGTGCCAGCAGCAGTCAACCGAGGACTAGCGGGAGGCTCAATACGCAGTATTTT. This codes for CASSSQPRTSGRLNTQYF.

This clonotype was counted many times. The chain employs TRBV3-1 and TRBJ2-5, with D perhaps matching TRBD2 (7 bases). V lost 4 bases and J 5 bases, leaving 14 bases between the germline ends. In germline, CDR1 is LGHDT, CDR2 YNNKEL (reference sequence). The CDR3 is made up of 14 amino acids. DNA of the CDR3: TGTGCCAGCAGCCTTCCGGGGGGCTTTGAGACCCAGTACTTC. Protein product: CASSLPGGFETQYF.

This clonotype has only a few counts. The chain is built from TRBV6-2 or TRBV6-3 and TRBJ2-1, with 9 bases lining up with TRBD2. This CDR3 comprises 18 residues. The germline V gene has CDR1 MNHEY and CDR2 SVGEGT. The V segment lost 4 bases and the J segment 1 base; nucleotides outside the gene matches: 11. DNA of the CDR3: TGTGCCAGCAGTTCCTGGGGGGTAGCGGGAGTGTCCTACAATGAGCAGTTCTTC. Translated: CASSSWGVAGVSYNEQFF.

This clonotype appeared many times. In nucleotides, the CDR3 is TGTGCCAGCAGTGACGGCGGGAAATGGGAGACCCAGTACTTC. It codes for CASSDGGKWETQYF. The chain combines TRBV6-1 with TRBJ2-5, with D possibly matching TRBD2 (6 bases). Germline loops: CDR1 MNHNS, CDR2 SASEGT. The CDR3 has 14 residues. The V end was cut by 3 bases, the J end by 5 bases, with 13 bases between.

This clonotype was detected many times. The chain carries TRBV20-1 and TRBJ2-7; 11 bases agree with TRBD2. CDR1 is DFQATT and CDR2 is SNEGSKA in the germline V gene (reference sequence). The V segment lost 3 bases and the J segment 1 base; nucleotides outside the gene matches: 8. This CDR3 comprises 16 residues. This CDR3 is CSASGPTSGSSYEQYF. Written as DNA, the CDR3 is TGCAGTGCTAGTGGGCCAACTAGCGGGAGTTCCTACGAGCAGTACTTC.

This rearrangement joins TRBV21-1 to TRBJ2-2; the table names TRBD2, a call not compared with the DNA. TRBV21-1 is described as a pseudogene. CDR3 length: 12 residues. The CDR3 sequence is CASPGEGPGEFF. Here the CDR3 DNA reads TGTGCCAGCCCTGGGGAGGGCCCGGGAGAGTTTTTT.

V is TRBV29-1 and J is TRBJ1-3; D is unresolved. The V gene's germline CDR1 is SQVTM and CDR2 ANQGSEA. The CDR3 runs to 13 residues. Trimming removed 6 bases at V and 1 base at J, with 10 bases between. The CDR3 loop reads CSVALMSGNTIYF. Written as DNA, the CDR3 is TGCAGCGTAGCGCTGATGTCTGGAAACACCATATATTTT. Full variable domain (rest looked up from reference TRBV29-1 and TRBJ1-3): SAVISQKPSRDICQRGTSLTIQCQVDSQVTMMFWYRQQPGQSLTLIATANQGSEATYESGFVIDKFPISRPNLTFSTLTVSNMSPEDSSIYLCSVALMSGNTIYFGEGSWLTVV.

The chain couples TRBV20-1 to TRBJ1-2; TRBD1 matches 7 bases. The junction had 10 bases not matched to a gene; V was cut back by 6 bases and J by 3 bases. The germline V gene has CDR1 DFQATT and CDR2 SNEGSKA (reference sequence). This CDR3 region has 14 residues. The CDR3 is CSAYRRQGYYGYTF. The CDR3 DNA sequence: TGCAGTGCCTACCGTAGACAGGGCTACTATGGCTACACCTTC.

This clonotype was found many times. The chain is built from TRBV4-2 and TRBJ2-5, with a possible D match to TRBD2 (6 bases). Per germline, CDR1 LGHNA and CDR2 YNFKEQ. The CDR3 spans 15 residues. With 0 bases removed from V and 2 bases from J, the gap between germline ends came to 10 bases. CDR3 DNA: TGTGCCAGCAGCCAAGAACTAGCAGCTCAAGAGACCCAGTACTTC. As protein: CASSQELAAQETQYF.